This T cell receptor beta chain is drawn from a study of blood T cell repertoires in COVID-19. V lost 0 bases, J lost 6 bases, and 9 bases lay in between. Looked up from germline, CDR1 is GTSNPN and CDR2 is SVGIG (reference sequence). CDR3 length equals 12 residues. Profiling relied on immunoSEQ multiplex PCR, and the TCRdb table lists in-frame clones only, not all of them. Of a few hundred thousand clones in the sample, more than 70% are singletons; the top ten hold roughly 12%. Sequenced material: peripheral blood. V gene TRBV30 combines with J gene TRBJ2-7, with a tentative D call TRBD2 (6 bases). This receptor was obtained from a woman aged 50 to 65 with COVID-19, enrolled during active disease. CDR3 region: CAWSVGGPEQYF. The CDR3 coding sequence is TGTGCCTGGAGTGTGGGGGGACCCGAGCAGTACTTC.